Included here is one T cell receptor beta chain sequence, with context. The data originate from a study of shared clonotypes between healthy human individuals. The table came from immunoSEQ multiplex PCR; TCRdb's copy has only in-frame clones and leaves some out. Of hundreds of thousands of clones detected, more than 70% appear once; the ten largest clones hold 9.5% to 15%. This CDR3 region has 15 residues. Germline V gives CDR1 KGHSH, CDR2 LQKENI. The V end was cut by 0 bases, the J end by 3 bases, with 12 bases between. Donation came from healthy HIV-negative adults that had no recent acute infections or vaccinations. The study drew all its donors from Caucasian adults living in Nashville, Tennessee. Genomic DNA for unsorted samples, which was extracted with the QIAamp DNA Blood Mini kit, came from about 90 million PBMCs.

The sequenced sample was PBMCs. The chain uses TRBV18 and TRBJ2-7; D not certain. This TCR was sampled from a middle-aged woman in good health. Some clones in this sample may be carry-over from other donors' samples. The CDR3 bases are TGTGCCAGCTCACCACCGGCTCTTATGGGCTACGAGCAGTACTTC. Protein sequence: CASSPPALMGYEQYF.